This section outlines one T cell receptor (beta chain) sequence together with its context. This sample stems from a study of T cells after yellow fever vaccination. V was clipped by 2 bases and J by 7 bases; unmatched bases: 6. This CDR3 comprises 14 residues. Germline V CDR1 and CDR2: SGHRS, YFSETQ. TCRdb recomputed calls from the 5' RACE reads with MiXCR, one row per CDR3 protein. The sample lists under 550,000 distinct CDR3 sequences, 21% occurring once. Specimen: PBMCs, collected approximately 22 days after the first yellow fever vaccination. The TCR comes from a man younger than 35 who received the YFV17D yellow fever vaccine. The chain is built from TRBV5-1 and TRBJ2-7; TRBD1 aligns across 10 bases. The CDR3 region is CASSFRQGAREQYF. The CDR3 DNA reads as TGCGCCAGCAGCTTCCGACAGGGGGCGAGGGAGCAGTACTTC.